This entry describes one T cell receptor beta chain. Its antigen is as yet unknown. Researchers amplified the TCR beta CDR3 regions from RNA transcripts. When the TCR CDR3 underwent first-round RT-PCR, the HTBI primer set was used. TCRdb ran MiXCR on the multiplex PCR reads and lists one entry per CDR3 protein. Of under 650,000 distinct CDR3 sequences listed, 15% to 20% are singletons. This sample holds PBMCs from roughly 10 ml fresh peripheral blood. The data are from a study of T cells in Graves' hyperthyroidism and ophthalmopathy. Study results and limitations: Among thyroid clonotypes expanded above 0.001, most also appeared in blood.

CDR1 and CDR2 from the germline V gene are MNHNS and SASEGT. The CDR3 consists of 12 residues. V lost 10 bases, J lost 4 bases, and 12 bases lay in between. This clonotype was sampled from a woman in her 30s with Graves' hyperthyroidism. Sample: blood. The chain couples TRBV6-1 to TRBJ2-3; D is unresolved. In DNA, the CDR3 is TGTGCCATTACTGGCTGGCCAGATACGCAGTATTTT. The encoded protein is CAITGWPDTQYF.